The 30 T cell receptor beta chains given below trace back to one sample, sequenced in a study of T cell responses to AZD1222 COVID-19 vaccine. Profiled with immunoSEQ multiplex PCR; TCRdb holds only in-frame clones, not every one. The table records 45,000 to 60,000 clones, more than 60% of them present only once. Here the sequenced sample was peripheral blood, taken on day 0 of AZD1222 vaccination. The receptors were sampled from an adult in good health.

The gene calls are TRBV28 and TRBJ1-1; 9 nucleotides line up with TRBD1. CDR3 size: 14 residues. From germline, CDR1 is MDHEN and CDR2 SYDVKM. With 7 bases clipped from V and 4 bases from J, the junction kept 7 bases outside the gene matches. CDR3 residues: CASNSGTGRTEAFF. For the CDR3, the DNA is TGTGCCAGCAATTCCGGGACAGGGCGCACTGAAGCTTTCTTT.

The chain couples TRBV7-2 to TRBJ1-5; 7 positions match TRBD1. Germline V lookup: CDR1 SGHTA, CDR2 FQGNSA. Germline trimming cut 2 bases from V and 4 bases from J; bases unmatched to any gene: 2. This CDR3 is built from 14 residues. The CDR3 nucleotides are TGTGCCAGCAGCTTAACACAGGGGAATCAGCCCCAGCATTTT. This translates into CASSLTQGNQPQHF.

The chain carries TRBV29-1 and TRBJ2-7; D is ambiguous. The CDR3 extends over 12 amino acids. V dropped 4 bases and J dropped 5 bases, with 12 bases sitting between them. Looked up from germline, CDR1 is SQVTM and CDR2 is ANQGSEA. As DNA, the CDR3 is TGCAGCGTTGCTACCATAAGCGACGAGCAGTACTTC. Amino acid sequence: CSVATISDEQYF.

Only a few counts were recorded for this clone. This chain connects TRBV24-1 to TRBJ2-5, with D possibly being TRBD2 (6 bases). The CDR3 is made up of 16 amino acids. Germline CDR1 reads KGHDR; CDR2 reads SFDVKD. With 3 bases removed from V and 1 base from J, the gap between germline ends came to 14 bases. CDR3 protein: CATSDKRGGVQETQYF. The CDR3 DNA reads TGTGCCACCAGTGATAAACGAGGCGGGGTCCAAGAGACCCAGTACTTC.

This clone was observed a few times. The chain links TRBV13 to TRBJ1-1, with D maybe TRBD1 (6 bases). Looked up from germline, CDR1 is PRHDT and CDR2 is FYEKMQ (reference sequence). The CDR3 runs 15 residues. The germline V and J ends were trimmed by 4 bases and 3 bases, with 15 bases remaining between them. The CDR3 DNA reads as TGTGCCAGCAGCTCGCTTTTAACAGGGTACACTGAAGCTTTCTTT. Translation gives CASSSLLTGYTEAFF.

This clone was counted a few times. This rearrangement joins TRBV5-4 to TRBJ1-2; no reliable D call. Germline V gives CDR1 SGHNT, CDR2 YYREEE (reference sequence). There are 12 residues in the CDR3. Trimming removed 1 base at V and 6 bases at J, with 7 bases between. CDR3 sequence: CASSLSQDGYTF. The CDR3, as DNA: TGTGCCAGCAGCTTGTCGCAGGATGGCTACACCTTC.

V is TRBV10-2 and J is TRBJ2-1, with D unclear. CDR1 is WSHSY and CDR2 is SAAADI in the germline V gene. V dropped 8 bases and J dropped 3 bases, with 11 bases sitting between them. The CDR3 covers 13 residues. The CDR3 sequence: CASLDGYYNEQFF. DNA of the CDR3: TGCGCCAGCCTGGACGGGTACTACAATGAGCAGTTCTTC.

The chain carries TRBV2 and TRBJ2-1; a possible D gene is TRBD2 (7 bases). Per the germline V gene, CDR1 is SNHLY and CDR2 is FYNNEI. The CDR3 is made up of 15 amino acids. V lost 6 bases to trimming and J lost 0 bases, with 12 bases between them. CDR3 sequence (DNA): TGTGCCAGCAGAGAAAGGGGGGGCTCCTACAATGAGCAGTTCTTC. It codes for CASRERGGSYNEQFF.

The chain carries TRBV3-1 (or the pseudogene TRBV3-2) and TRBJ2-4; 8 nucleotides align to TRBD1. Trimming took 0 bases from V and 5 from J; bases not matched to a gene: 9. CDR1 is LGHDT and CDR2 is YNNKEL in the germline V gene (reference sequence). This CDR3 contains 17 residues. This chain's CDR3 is CASSQDRWPGGQNIQYF. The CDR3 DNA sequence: TGTGCCAGCAGCCAAGATCGATGGCCAGGGGGCCAAAACATTCAGTACTTC.

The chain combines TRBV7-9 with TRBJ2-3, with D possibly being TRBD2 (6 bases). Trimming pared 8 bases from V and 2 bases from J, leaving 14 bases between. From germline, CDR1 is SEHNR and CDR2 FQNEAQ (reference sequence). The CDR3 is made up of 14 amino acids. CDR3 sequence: CASRGMRNTDTQYF. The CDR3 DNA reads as TGTGCCAGCCGGGGGATGAGAAACACAGATACGCAGTATTTT.

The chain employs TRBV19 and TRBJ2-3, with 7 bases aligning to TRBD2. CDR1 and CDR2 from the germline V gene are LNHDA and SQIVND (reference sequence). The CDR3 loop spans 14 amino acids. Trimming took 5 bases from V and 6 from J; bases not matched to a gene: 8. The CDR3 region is CASSPSGNSDTQYF. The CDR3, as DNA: TGTGCCAGTAGTCCCAGCGGGAACTCTGATACGCAGTATTTT.

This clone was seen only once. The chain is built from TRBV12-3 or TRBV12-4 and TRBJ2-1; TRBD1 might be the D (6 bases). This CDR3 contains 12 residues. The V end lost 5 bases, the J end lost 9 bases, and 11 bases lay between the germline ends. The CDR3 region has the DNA TGTGCCAGCAGTCTCCAGGGGAGTGAGCAGTTCTTC. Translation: CASSLQGSEQFF.

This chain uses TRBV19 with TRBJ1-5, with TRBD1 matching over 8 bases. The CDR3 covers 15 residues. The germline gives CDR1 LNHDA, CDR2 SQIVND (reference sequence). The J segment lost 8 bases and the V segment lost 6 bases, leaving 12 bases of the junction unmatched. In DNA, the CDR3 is TGTGCCAGTAGGAAGACAGGGGCGCTAGGGGAGCCCCAGCATTTT. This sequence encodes CASRKTGALGEPQHF.

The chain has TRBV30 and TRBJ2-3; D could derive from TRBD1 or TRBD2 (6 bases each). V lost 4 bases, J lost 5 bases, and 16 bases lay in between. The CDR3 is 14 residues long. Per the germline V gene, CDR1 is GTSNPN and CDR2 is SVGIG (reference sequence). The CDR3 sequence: CAWTEGGYEDTQYF. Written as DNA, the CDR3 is TGTGCCTGGACCGAGGGGGGATACGAAGATACGCAGTATTTT.

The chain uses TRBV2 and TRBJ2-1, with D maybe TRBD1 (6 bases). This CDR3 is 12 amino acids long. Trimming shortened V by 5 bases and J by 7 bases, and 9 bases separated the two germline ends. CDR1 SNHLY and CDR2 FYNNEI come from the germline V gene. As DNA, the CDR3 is TGTGCCAGCAGTCTCAGGGGAAATGAGCAGTTCTTC. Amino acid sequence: CASSLRGNEQFF.

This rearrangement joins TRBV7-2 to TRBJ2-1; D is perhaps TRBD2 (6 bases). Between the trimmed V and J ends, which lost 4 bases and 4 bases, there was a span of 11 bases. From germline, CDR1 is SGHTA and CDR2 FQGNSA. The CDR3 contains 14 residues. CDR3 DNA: TGTGCCAGCAGCTCGGGGGTGAGATACAATGAGCAGTTCTTC. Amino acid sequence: CASSSGVRYNEQFF. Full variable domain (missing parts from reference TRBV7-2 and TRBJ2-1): GAGVSQSPSNKVTEKGKDVELRCDPISGHTALYWYRQSLGQGLEFLIYFQGNSAPDKSGLPSDRFSAERTGGSVSTLTIQRTQQEDSAVYLCASSSGVRYNEQFFGPGTRLTVL.

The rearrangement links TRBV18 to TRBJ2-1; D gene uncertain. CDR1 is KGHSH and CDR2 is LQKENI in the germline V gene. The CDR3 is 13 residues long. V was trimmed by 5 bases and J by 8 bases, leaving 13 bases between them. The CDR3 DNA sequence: TGTGCCAGCTCAGCTAAATTCAACCATGAGCAGTTCTTC. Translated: CASSAKFNHEQFF.

This CDR3 reads CASSRGYTEAFF. CDR3 nucleotides: TGTGCCAGCAGTCGGGGCTACACTGAAGCTTTCTTT. The V and J genes are TRBV6-5 and TRBJ1-1, with D possibly TRBD1 on 5 matching bases. Germline-derived CDR1 and CDR2 are MNHEY and SVGAGI. Trimming took off 5 bases at V and 3 bases at J, with 7 bases between the two ends. The CDR3 covers 12 residues.

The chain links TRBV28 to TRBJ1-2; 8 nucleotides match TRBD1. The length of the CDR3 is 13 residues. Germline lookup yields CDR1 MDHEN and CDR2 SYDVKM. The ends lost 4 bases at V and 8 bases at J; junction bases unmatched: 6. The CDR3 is CASSSQGAVGYTF. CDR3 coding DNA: TGTGCCAGCAGTTCCCAGGGGGCGGTCGGCTACACCTTC.

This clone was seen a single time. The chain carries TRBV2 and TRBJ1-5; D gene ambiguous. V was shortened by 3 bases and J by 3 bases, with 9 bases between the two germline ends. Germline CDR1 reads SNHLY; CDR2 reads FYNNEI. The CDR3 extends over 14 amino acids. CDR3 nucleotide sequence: TGTGCCAGCAGTGAGGCCCAAGACAATCAGCCCCAGCATTTT. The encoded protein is CASSEAQDNQPQHF.

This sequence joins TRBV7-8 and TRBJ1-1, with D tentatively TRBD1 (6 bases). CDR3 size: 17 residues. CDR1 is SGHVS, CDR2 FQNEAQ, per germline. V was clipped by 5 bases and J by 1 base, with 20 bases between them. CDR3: CASSPRTGTMRNTEAFF. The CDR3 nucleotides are TGTGCCAGCAGCCCCAGAACAGGGACGATGAGGAACACTGAAGCTTTCTTT.

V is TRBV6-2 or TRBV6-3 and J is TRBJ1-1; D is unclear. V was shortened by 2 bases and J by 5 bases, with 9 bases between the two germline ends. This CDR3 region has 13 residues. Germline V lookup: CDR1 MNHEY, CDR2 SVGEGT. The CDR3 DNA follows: TGTGCCAGCAGTTACATGCAGTTAACTGAAGCTTTCTTT. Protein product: CASSYMQLTEAFF.

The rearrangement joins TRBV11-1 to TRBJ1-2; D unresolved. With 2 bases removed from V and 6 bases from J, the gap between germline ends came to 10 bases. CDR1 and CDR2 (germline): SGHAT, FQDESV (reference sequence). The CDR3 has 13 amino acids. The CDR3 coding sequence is TGTGCCAGCAGCTTACGGCCCGTGGATGGCTACACCTTC. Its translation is CASSLRPVDGYTF. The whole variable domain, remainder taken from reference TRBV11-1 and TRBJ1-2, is EAEVAQSPRYKITEKSQAVAFWCDPISGHATLYWYRQILGQGPELLVQFQDESVVDDSQLPKDRFSAERLKGVDSTLKIQPAELGDSAMYLCASSLRPVDGYTFGSGTRLTVV.

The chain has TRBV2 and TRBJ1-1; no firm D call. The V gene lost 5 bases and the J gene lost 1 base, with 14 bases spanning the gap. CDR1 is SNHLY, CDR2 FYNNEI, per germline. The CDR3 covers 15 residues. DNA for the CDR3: TGTGCCAGCAGTTCAAGGAGGGTCCAGAACACTGAAGCTTTCTTT. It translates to CASSSRRVQNTEAFF.

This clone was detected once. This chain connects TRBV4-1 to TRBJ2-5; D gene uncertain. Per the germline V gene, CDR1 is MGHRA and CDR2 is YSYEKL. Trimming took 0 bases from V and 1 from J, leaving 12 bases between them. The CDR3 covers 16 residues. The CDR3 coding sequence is TGCGCCAGCAGCCAAGATGAGGCCAGAGCCCAAGAGACCCAGTACTTC. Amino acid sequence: CASSQDEARAQETQYF.

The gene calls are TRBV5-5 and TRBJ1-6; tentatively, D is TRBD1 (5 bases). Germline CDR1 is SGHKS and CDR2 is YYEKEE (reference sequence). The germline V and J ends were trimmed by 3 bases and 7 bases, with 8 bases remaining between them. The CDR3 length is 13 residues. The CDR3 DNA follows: TGTGCCAGCAGCTCCCGGGGGAATTCACCCCTCCACTTT. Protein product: CASSSRGNSPLHF.

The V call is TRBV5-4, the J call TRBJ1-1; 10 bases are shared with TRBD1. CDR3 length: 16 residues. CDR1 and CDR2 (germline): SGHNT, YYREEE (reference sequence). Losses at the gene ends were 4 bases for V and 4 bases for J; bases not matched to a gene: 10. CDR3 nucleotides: TGTGCCAGCAGCGTTCCCGGGACAGGGGCGGTCACTGAAGCTTTCTTT. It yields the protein CASSVPGTGAVTEAFF.

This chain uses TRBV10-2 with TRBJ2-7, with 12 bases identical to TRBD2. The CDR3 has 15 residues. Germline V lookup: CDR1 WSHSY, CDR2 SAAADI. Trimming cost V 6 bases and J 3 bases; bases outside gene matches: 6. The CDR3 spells CASRQGLAGLYEQYF. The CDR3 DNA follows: TGCGCCAGCAGGCAAGGACTAGCGGGACTCTACGAGCAGTACTTC.

In nucleotides, the CDR3 is TGTGCCAGCAGCCTCAAGATGGGAGATACGCAGTATTTT. Encoded protein: CASSLKMGDTQYF. The V and J genes are TRBV7-3 and TRBJ2-3, with no clear D. With 5 bases removed from V and 5 bases from J, the gap between germline ends came to 11 bases. From germline, CDR1 is SGHTA and CDR2 FQGTGA. The length of the CDR3 is 13 residues.

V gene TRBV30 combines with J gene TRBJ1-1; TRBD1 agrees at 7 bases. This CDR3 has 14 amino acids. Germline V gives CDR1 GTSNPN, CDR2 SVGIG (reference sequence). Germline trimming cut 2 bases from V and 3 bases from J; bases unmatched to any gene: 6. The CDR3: CAWSPRQGYTEAFF. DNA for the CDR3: TGTGCCTGGAGTCCAAGACAGGGATACACTGAAGCTTTCTTT.